Listed below are T cell receptor beta chains from one sample, sequenced in a study of human T cells and chemical hapten exposure. TCRdb processed the RACE reads anew with MiXCR; each CDR3 protein has one entry. This sample carries approximately 82,000 distinct CDR3 sequences, less than 8% of them seen once, and the ten largest clones take 1.3%. Source: whole blood, taken in connection with sensitization to the hapten diphenylcyclopropenone (DPC). Receptors were obtained from a woman in her thirties with alopecia areata. Some clones in this sample may be carry-over from other donors' samples. Both conserved end residues are part of each CDR3. D genes are given only for firm matches. Expanded clones are given a class, and other clones once, few, many or no size at all.

d_call: .; clone_size: few; v_call: TRBV10-3; j_call: TRBJ1-2; cdr3_length: 14; cdr3_nt: TGTGCCATCACCTCTTTACAGCTCTCCTATGGCTACACCTTC; cdr3_aa: CAITSLQLSYGYTF
d_call: .; clone_size: many; v_call: TRBV11-1; j_call: TRBJ2-3; cdr3_length: 14; cdr3_nt: TGTGCCAGCAGCCGGACGAGTAGGACAGATACGCAGTATTTT; cdr3_aa: CASSRTSRTDTQYF
d_call: .; clone_size: .; v_call: TRBV7-8; j_call: TRBJ1-2; cdr3_length: 15; cdr3_nt: TGTGCCAGCACCGGAGCGGGACCTGGAGGCTATGGCTACACCTTC; cdr3_aa: CASTGAGPGGYGYTF
d_call: TRBD1; clone_size: .; v_call: TRBV16; j_call: TRBJ1-2; cdr3_length: 17; cdr3_nt: TGTGCCAGCAGCCAATCGACAACGGGGACAGGGGTGTATGGCTACACCTTC; cdr3_aa: CASSQSTTGTGVYGYTF
d_call: .; clone_size: many; v_call: TRBV29-1; j_call: TRBJ2-1; cdr3_length: 16; cdr3_nt: TGCAGCGTTGAGGTGGGGGCAGGGGGGCGAAACAATGAGCAGTTCTTC; cdr3_aa: CSVEVGAGGRNNEQFF
d_call: .; clone_size: many; v_call: TRBV5-1; j_call: TRBJ1-1; cdr3_length: 15; cdr3_nt: TGCGCCAGCAGCTTCCACGGGGGGCCAAGTACTGAAGCTTTCTTT; cdr3_aa: CASSFHGGPSTEAFF
d_call: .; clone_size: few; v_call: TRBV5-1; j_call: TRBJ1-1; cdr3_length: 13; cdr3_nt: TGCGCCAGCAGCTCCGACAGTCACACTGAAGCTTTCTTT; cdr3_aa: CASSSDSHTEAFF
d_call: TRBD1; clone_size: .; v_call: TRBV20-1; j_call: TRBJ2-7; cdr3_length: 14; cdr3_nt: TGCAGTGCAAGACCTCAGGGGGCACCCTACGAGCAGTACTTC; cdr3_aa: CSARPQGAPYEQYF
d_call: TRBD2; clone_size: few; v_call: TRBV5-6; j_call: TRBJ2-7; cdr3_length: 14; cdr3_nt: TGTGCCAGCAGCAACCTCTTAGCGGGGGCGGAGCAGTACTTC; cdr3_aa: CASSNLLAGAEQYF
d_call: .; clone_size: .; v_call: TRBV29-1; j_call: TRBJ2-4; cdr3_length: 11; cdr3_nt: TGCAGCGTCGTACGAAGGAACATTCAGTACTTC; cdr3_aa: CSVVRRNIQYF
d_call: .; clone_size: .; v_call: TRBV11-3; j_call: TRBJ1-4; cdr3_length: 12; cdr3_nt: TGTGCCAGCAGCTTATCTGGTGAAAAACTGTTTTTT; cdr3_aa: CASSLSGEKLFF
d_call: TRBD1; clone_size: many; v_call: TRBV4-2; j_call: TRBJ1-1; cdr3_length: 16; cdr3_nt: TGTGCCAGCAGCCAACTGAGGGGACAGGGGGCCTCTGAAGCTTTCTTT; cdr3_aa: CASSQLRGQGASEAFF
d_call: .; clone_size: many; v_call: TRBV10-1; j_call: TRBJ2-3; cdr3_length: 15; cdr3_nt: TGCGCCAGCAGTGAGCGCGGAGCAAACACAGATACGCAGTATTTT; cdr3_aa: CASSERGANTDTQYF
d_call: .; clone_size: many; v_call: TRBV11-2; j_call: TRBJ1-3; cdr3_length: 14; cdr3_nt: TGTGCCAGCAGCCTAACACAGGCTGGAAACACCATATATTTT; cdr3_aa: CASSLTQAGNTIYF
d_call: .; clone_size: medium-sized; v_call: TRBV10-3; j_call: TRBJ2-6; cdr3_length: 20; cdr3_nt: TGTGCCATCAGTGGAGGGACGACGCATAAGGGGAGTTCGGGGGCCAACGTCCTGACTTTC; cdr3_aa: CAISGGTTHKGSSGANVLTF
d_call: .; clone_size: .; v_call: TRBV4-1; j_call: TRBJ1-1; cdr3_length: 17; cdr3_nt: TGCGCCAGCAGCCAAGAAGGTGTAGGGCAGCCGAACACTGAAGCTTTCTTT; cdr3_aa: CASSQEGVGQPNTEAFF
d_call: .; clone_size: many; v_call: TRBV20-1; j_call: TRBJ1-1; cdr3_length: 13; cdr3_nt: TGCAGTGCGGGGGGAGAGCACAGGACTGAAGCTTTCTTT; cdr3_aa: CSAGGEHRTEAFF
d_call: .; clone_size: .; v_call: TRBV7-9; j_call: TRBJ1-6; cdr3_length: 17; cdr3_nt: TGTGCCAGCAGCTTAGGGTCCGGGTCCGCGAATAATTCACCCCTCCACTTT; cdr3_aa: CASSLGSGSANNSPLHF
d_call: .; clone_size: many; v_call: TRBV29-1; j_call: TRBJ1-2; cdr3_length: 11; cdr3_nt: TGCAGCGTTGGGCGCGGGGGCGGCTACACCTTC; cdr3_aa: CSVGRGGGYTF
d_call: TRBD1; clone_size: .; v_call: TRBV9; j_call: TRBJ1-3; cdr3_length: 14; cdr3_nt: TGTGCCAGCAGCGTAACGCCCAGGGGGGACACCATATATTTT; cdr3_aa: CASSVTPRGDTIYF
d_call: .; clone_size: many; v_call: TRBV20-1; j_call: TRBJ1-2; cdr3_length: 13; cdr3_nt: TGCAGTGCTTCGGACGGAACTAACTATGGCTACACCTTC; cdr3_aa: CSASDGTNYGYTF
d_call: .; clone_size: .; v_call: TRBV7-3; j_call: TRBJ1-6; cdr3_length: 13; cdr3_nt: TGTGCCAGCAGCTCTACAGAGAATTCACCCCTCCACTTT; cdr3_aa: CASSSTENSPLHF
d_call: TRBD1; clone_size: many; v_call: TRBV11-3; j_call: TRBJ2-3; cdr3_length: 16; cdr3_nt: TGTGCCAGCAGCTCCACCAGACAGGGGGCCACAGATACGCAGTATTTT; cdr3_aa: CASSSTRQGATDTQYF
d_call: .; clone_size: many; v_call: TRBV28; j_call: TRBJ1-1; cdr3_length: 15; cdr3_nt: TGTGCCAGCAGTTTAGGTGGCAGAATGAACACTGAAGCTTTCTTT; cdr3_aa: CASSLGGRMNTEAFF
d_call: .; clone_size: many; v_call: TRBV9; j_call: TRBJ2-5; cdr3_length: 14; cdr3_nt: TGTGCCAGCAGCGTCGGACGGCTACAAGAGACCCAGTACTTC; cdr3_aa: CASSVGRLQETQYF
d_call: TRBD1; clone_size: .; v_call: TRBV2; j_call: TRBJ2-1; cdr3_length: 15; cdr3_nt: TGTGCCAGCAGTAATACCGGGACAGGGGCTAATGAGCAGTTCTTC; cdr3_aa: CASSNTGTGANEQFF
d_call: .; clone_size: .; v_call: TRBV29-1; j_call: TRBJ1-2; cdr3_length: 15; cdr3_nt: TGCAGCGAAAAAGGGAGCCGGGACCTACGGCCCGTCTACACCTTC; cdr3_aa: CSEKGSRDLRPVYTF
d_call: TRBD1; clone_size: many; v_call: TRBV5-4; j_call: TRBJ2-5; cdr3_length: 15; cdr3_nt: TGTGCCAGCAGCTTGAAGGGACAGATACAAGAGACCCAGTACTTC; cdr3_aa: CASSLKGQIQETQYF
d_call: .; clone_size: many; v_call: TRBV12-5; j_call: TRBJ1-5; cdr3_length: 13; cdr3_nt: TGTGCTAGTGGTTTGAATAGCAATCAGCCCCAGCATTTT; cdr3_aa: CASGLNSNQPQHF
d_call: .; clone_size: .; v_call: TRBV20-1; j_call: TRBJ2-3; cdr3_length: 12; cdr3_nt: TGCAGTGCTAAAAAGAGCACAGATACGCAGTATTTT; cdr3_aa: CSAKKSTDTQYF
d_call: .; clone_size: many; v_call: TRBV6-2/TRBV6-3; j_call: TRBJ2-5; cdr3_length: 15; cdr3_nt: TGTGCCAGCAGCCGCGCCGGGGCCAACCAAGAGACCCAGTACTTC; cdr3_aa: CASSRAGANQETQYF
d_call: TRBD2; clone_size: .; v_call: TRBV5-4; j_call: TRBJ2-3; cdr3_length: 17; cdr3_nt: TGTGCCAGCAGCTTGAAGAGCGGGGGGGCTCTGACAGATACGCAGTATTTT; cdr3_aa: CASSLKSGGALTDTQYF